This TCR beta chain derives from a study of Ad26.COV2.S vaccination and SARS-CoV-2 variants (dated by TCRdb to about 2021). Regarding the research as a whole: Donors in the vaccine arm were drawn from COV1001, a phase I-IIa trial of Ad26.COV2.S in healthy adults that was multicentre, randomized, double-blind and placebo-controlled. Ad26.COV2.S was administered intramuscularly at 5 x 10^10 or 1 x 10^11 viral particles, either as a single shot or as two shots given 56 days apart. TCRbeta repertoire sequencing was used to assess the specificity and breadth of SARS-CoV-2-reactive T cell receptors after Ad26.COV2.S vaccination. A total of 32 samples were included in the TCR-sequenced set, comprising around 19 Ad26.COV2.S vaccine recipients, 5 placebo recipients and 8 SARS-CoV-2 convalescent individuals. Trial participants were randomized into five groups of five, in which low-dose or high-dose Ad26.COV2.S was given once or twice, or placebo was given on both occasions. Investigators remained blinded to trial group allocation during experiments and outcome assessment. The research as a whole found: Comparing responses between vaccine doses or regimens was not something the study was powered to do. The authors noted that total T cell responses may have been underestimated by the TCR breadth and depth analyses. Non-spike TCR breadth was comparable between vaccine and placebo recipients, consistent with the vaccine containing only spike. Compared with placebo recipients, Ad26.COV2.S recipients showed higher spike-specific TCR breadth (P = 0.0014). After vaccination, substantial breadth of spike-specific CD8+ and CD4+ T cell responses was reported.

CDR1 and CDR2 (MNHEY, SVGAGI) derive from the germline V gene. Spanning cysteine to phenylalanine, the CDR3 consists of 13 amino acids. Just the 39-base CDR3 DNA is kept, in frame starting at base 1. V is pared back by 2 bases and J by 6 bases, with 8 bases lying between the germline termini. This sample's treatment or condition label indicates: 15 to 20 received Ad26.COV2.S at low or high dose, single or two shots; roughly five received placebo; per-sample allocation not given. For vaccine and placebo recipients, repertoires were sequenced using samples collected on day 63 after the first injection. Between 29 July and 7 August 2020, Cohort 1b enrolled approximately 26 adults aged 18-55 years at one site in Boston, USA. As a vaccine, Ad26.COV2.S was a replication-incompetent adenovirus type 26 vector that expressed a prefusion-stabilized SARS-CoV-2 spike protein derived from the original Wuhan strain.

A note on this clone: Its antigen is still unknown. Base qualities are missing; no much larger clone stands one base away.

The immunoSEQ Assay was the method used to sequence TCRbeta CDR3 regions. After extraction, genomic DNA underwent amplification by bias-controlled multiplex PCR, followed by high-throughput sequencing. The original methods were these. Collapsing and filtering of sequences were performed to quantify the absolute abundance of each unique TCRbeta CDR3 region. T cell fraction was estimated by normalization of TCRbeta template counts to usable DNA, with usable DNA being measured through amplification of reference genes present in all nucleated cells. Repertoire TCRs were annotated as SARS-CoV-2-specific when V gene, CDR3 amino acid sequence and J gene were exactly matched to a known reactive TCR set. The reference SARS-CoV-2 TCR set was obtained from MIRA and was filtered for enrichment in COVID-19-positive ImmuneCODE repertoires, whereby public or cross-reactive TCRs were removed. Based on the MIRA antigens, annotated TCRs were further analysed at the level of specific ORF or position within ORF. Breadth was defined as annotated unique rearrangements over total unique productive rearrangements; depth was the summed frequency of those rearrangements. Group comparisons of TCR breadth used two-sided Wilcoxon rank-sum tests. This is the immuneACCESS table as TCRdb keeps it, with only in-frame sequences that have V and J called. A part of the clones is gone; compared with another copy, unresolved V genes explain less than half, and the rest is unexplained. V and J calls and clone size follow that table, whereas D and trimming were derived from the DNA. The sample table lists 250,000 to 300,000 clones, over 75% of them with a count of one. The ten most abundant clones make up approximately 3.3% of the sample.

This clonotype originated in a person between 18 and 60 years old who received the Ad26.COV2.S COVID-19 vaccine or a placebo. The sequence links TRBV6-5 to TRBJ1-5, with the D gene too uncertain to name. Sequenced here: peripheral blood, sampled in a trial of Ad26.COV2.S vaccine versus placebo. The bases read TGTGCCAGCAGTTACAGAGGTACTCAGCCCCAGCATTTT. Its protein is CASSYRGTQPQHF.